This TCR beta chain stems from a study of cytomegalovirus exposure and HLA in healthy donors. The PCR ran on 60 Vbeta and 13 Jbeta primers. Sequenced by immunoSEQ multiplex PCR; TCRdb stores in-frame clones only, minus some. The sample contains 210,000 or so clones, more than 60% of which appear only once. Study-wide results and limits: An analysis that was carried out later associated 15,000 to 20,000 TCR beta sequences with HLA alleles at 0.05 false discovery rate. The study recorded 160 or so TCR beta chains that were cytomegalovirus-associated. The likely explanation for a cluster of highly shared sequence variants was sequencing artifact.

The CDR3 extends over 13 amino acids. Germline V gives CDR1 SEHNR, CDR2 FQNEAQ (reference sequence). V shed 2 bases and J shed 4 bases, with 8 bases lying between them. For this clone: Its antigen is not identified.

The TCR originated in a woman aged 60 to 75 in good health and CMV-seropositive. The sequenced material came from PBMCs. The chain recombines TRBV7-9 with TRBJ1-2; no clear D. The CDR3 nucleotides read TGTGCCAGCAGCTTAAGAGCGAGCTATGGCTACACCTTC. The encoded protein is CASSLRASYGYTF.